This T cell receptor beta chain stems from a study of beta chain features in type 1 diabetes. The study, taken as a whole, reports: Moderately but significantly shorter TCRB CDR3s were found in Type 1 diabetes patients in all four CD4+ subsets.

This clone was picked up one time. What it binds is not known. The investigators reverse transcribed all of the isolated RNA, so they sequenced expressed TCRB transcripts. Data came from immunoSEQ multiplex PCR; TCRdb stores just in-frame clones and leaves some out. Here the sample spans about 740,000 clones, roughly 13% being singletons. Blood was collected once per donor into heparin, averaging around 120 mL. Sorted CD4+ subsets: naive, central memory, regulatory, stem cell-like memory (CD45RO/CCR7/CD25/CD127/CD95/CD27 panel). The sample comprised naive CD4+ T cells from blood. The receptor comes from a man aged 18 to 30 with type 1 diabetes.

The CDR3 region is CASSLAMGQGVSYEQYF. CDR3 in DNA: TGTGCCAGCAGCTTAGCGATGGGACAGGGGGTCTCCTACGAGCAGTACTTC. This chain uses TRBV7-9 with TRBJ2-7; 11 nucleotides agree with TRBD1. CDR1 and CDR2 (germline): SEHNR, FQNEAQ (reference sequence). Losses at the gene ends were 0 bases for V and 0 bases for J; bases not matched to a gene: 4. The CDR3 covers 17 residues.